These 13 T cell receptor beta chains share one sample of origin, sequenced in a study of Graves' ophthalmopathy and Graves' hyperthyroidism. Amplifying from RNA transcripts, the study obtained TCR beta CDR3 regions. RT-PCR was first run with HTBI primers, then multiplex PCR in a second round. TCRdb redid the calling of the multiplex PCR reads with MiXCR, one entry per CDR3 protein. The sample consists of about 340,000 distinct CDR3 sequences, 15% to 20% of them appearing once. Sequencing was performed on peripheral blood. These receptors came from an adult man with Graves' ophthalmopathy.

In its sample, this clonotype was seen many times. CDR3 sequence (DNA): TGTGCCTGGATGGGGACCTACGAGCAGTACTTC. Translated: CAWMGTYEQYF. The rearrangement uses TRBV30 and TRBJ2-7; D uncertain. The CDR3 contains 11 residues. V was shortened by 4 bases and J by 2 bases, with 6 bases between the two germline ends. Per the germline V gene, CDR1 is GTSNPN and CDR2 is SVGIG (reference sequence). Based on the CDR3 plus reference TRBV30 and TRBJ2-7, the full variable domain is SQTIHQWPATLVQPVGSPLSLECTVEGTSNPNLYWYRQAAGRGLQLLFYSVGIGQISSEVPQNLSASRPQDRQFILSSKKLLLSDSGFYLCAWMGTYEQYFGPGTRLTVT.

This clonotype occurred many times. The J gene is TRBJ1-1, the V gene TRBV28; a possible D gene is TRBD1 (6 bases). With 5 bases removed from V and 4 bases from J, the gap between germline ends came to 14 bases. The CDR3 consists of 14 residues. CDR1 MDHEN and CDR2 SYDVKM come from the germline V gene. The CDR3 is CASSPTDRSTEAFF. The CDR3 DNA reads as TGTGCCAGCAGTCCAACCGACAGGAGCACTGAAGCTTTCTTT. Using reference TRBV28 and TRBJ1-1 for the parts outside the CDR3, the full variable domain is DVKVTQSSRYLVKRTGEKVFLECVQDMDHENMFWYRQDPGLGLRLIYFSYDVKMKEKGDIPEGYSVSREKKERFSLILESASTNQTSMYLCASSPTDRSTEAFFGQGTRLTVV.

The V call is TRBV24-1, the J call TRBJ2-2, with D perhaps matching TRBD2 (7 bases). This CDR3 is built from 16 residues. Germline lookup yields CDR1 KGHDR and CDR2 SFDVKD. Between the trimmed V and J ends, which lost 2 bases and 2 bases, there was a span of 11 bases. The CDR3: CATSDSGGFNTGELFF. The CDR3 DNA sequence: TGTGCCACCAGTGATTCGGGGGGCTTTAACACCGGGGAGCTGTTTTTT.

In this sample, this clonotype turned up many times. The gene calls are TRBV27 and TRBJ1-5; D perhaps matches TRBD1 (5 bases). In germline, CDR1 is MNHEY, CDR2 SMNVEV (reference sequence). V was cut by 2 bases and J by 5 bases, with 10 bases left in between. This CDR3 spans 14 amino acids. CDR3 loop: CASSLIGAHQPQHF. The CDR3 bases are TGTGCCAGCAGTTTAATCGGGGCCCATCAGCCCCAGCATTTT.

This clonotype was counted only a few times. This may be a read error: a much more frequent sequence differs by one nucleotide. This sequence joins TRBV9 and TRBJ1-2, with TRBD1 matching over 8 bases. Germline V gene lookup returns CDR1 SGDLS and CDR2 YYNGEE. The CDR3 sequence is 15 residues long. CDR3: CPSSVGDRKLVGYTF. The CDR3 region has the DNA TGTCCCAGCAGCGTAGGGGACAGGAAGTTGGTAGGCTACACCTTC.

This clonotype was recorded at least ten times. J is TRBJ2-2 and V is TRBV6-2 or TRBV6-3; the D gene is possibly TRBD2 (5 bases). The germline V gene encodes CDR1 MNHEY and CDR2 SVGEGT. This CDR3 has 16 amino acids. V was pared by 1 base and J by 0 bases, with 9 bases between. The CDR3 sequence is CASSYYVATNTGELFF. The DNA for the CDR3 is TGTGCCAGCAGTTACTACGTAGCGACGAACACCGGGGAGCTGTTTTTT.

In this sample, this clonotype turned up a few times. The chain carries TRBV4-3 and TRBJ2-2, with D unresolved. V was pared by 0 bases and J by 0 bases, with 11 bases between. CDR1 LGHNA and CDR2 YSLEER come from the germline V gene. The CDR3 consists of 17 residues. The CDR3 protein is CASSQEGRVPNTGELFF. The DNA for the CDR3 is TGCGCCAGCAGCCAAGAGGGTCGGGTTCCGAACACCGGGGAGCTGTTTTTT.

There are many counts of this clonotype. The chain recombines TRBV28 with TRBJ2-4, with D perhaps matching TRBD2 (5 bases). The CDR3 is 15 residues long. Trimming cost V 6 bases and J 3 bases, with 15 bases left between them. Germline-derived CDR1 and CDR2 are MDHEN and SYDVKM. In DNA form, the CDR3 reads TGTGCCAGCAGACCGTATGAGGGCGTCAAAAACATTCAGTACTTC. It yields the protein CASRPYEGVKNIQYF.

This clonotype was picked up many times. V is TRBV20-1 and J is TRBJ1-5; D is perhaps TRBD1 (6 bases). The CDR3 spans 15 residues. V lost 2 bases, J lost 5 bases, and 16 bases lay in between. Germline V lookup: CDR1 DFQATT, CDR2 SNEGSKA (reference sequence). In DNA form, the CDR3 reads TGCAGTGCTAGACCATCCCCGACAGGATATCAGCCCCAGCATTTT. It specifies CSARPSPTGYQPQHF.

The sample holds many counts of this clonotype. For the CDR3, the DNA is TGTGCCAGCAGCTTAGGTGGTAGCCAGGGGGTTGGTCAGCCCCAGCATTTT. Encoded protein: CASSLGGSQGVGQPQHF. This chain uses TRBV7-2 with TRBJ1-5; the match to TRBD1 covers 7 bases. V was pared by 1 base and J by 6 bases, with 12 bases of the junction left unmatched. The CDR3 sequence is 17 residues long. Germline V CDR1 and CDR2: SGHTA, FQGNSA.

This clonotype was counted many times. The chain has TRBV12-3 or TRBV12-4 and TRBJ1-1; no firm D call. This CDR3 contains 14 residues. V lost 3 bases to trimming and J lost 4 bases, with 12 bases between them. This CDR3 is CASSLGVLGTEAFF. In DNA form, the CDR3 reads TGTGCCAGCAGTTTGGGTGTACTGGGCACTGAAGCTTTCTTT.

This clonotype was observed at least ten times. The chain has TRBV13 and TRBJ2-7; tentatively, D is TRBD2 (6 bases). This CDR3 region has 15 residues. CDR1 is PRHDT and CDR2 is FYEKMQ in the germline V gene (reference sequence). The V end lost 4 bases, the J end lost 3 bases, and 16 bases lay between the germline ends. The CDR3 spells CASSYSSGGNYEQYF. The CDR3 nucleotides read TGTGCCAGCAGCTACTCTTCCGGGGGAAACTACGAGCAGTACTTC.

This rearrangement joins TRBV28 to TRBJ2-7; TRBD1 or TRBD2 may be the D gene (5 bases each). Between the trimmed V and J ends, which lost 8 bases and 3 bases, there was a span of 14 bases. The CDR3 runs to 13 residues. Germline CDR1 reads MDHEN; CDR2 reads SYDVKM. The CDR3 DNA reads TGTGCCAGCGGGGGAATCACTAACTACGAGCAGTACTTC. Translated, it gives CASGGITNYEQYF.